These 20 T cell receptor beta chains were sequenced from one sample in a study of T cell responses to AZD1222 COVID-19 vaccine. Profiling relied on immunoSEQ multiplex PCR, and the TCRdb table lists in-frame clones only, not all of them. The table records over 55,000 clones, about 83% of them present only once. Sample: peripheral blood, taken 28 days after the second AZD1222 dose. These receptors came from an adult who received the AZD1222 COVID-19 vaccine.

The chain combines TRBV5-4 with TRBJ1-1, with no clear D. Trimming took off 6 bases at V and 1 base at J, with 13 bases between the two ends. The length of the CDR3 is 14 residues. Germline lookup yields CDR1 SGHNT and CDR2 YYREEE (reference sequence). The CDR3 sequence: CASNSRDKNTEAFF. For the CDR3, the DNA is TGTGCCAGCAACTCCCGCGACAAGAACACTGAAGCTTTCTTT.

This clone has only a few counts. The chain recombines TRBV9 with TRBJ1-2, with D unresolved. The CDR3 is 15 residues long. V was trimmed by 0 bases and J by 2 bases, leaving 11 bases between them. CDR1 is SGDLS, CDR2 YYNGEE, per germline. The CDR3 nucleotides are TGTGCCAGCAGCGTAGGGACCCAGAACAACTATGGCTACACCTTC. Amino acid sequence: CASSVGTQNNYGYTF.

This clone was recorded a few times. The chain joins TRBV9 to TRBJ2-3; TRBD1 matches 11 bases. Germline CDR1 reads SGDLS; CDR2 reads YYNGEE. V lost 4 bases to trimming and J lost 1 base; unmatched junction nucleotides: 2. The CDR3 is 15 amino acids. The CDR3 coding sequence is TGTGCCAGCAGCTTGGGACAGGGGGGCACAGATACGCAGTATTTT. Translated, it gives CASSLGQGGTDTQYF.

This rearrangement joins TRBV10-3 to TRBJ2-2; 7 nucleotides agree with TRBD1. Germline CDR1 reads ENHRY; CDR2 reads SYGVKD. CDR3 length: 15 residues. V lost 6 bases, J lost 3 bases, and 7 bases stayed unmatched. CDR3 sequence reads: CAIRPRGQDTGELFF. For the CDR3, the DNA is TGTGCCATCAGACCAAGGGGGCAGGACACCGGGGAGCTGTTTTTT.

The chain employs TRBV10-2 and TRBJ1-3, with D possibly TRBD1 on 6 matching bases. Trimming removed 10 bases from V and 0 bases from J, with 16 bases in between. The germline CDR1 and CDR2 sequences are WSHSY and SAAADI. The length of the CDR3 is 15 residues. CDR3 residues: CATQTGFDSGNTIYF. The CDR3 DNA reads as TGCGCCACCCAGACAGGATTCGACTCTGGAAACACCATATATTTT.

The chain uses TRBV6-5 and TRBJ2-2, with 8 bases identical to TRBD1. CDR1 MNHEY and CDR2 SVGAGI come from the germline V gene. The V and J ends lost 6 bases and 2 bases, in that order; junction bases with no gene match: 2. The CDR3 length is 14 residues. The CDR3 nucleotides read TGTGCCAGCAGAGACAGGGGAAACACCGGGGAGCTGTTTTTT. Protein sequence: CASRDRGNTGELFF.

The chain has TRBV18 and TRBJ2-2; 8 bases fit TRBD1. In germline, CDR1 is KGHSH, CDR2 LQKENI. J gave up 5 bases and V 3 bases, and 11 bases lay outside the gene matches. This CDR3 has 17 amino acids. The CDR3, as DNA: TGTGCCAGCTCACCGCCGGGACAGGCTTTTCGGACCGGGGAGCTGTTTTTT. Translating it yields CASSPPGQAFRTGELFF.

The DNA of the CDR3 is TGTGCCAGCAGTGAATGGGGGACAGGGAAGAATGAAGCTTTCTTT. Its translation is CASSEWGTGKNEAFF. The chain uses TRBV6-1 and TRBJ1-1, with 9 bases that match TRBD1. Germline CDR1 MNHNS, CDR2 SASEGT. The trim removed 2 bases at V and 7 bases at J, leaving 8 bases unmatched. This CDR3 region has 15 residues.

The chain joins TRBV2 to TRBJ2-1; 10 nucleotides align to TRBD2. Germline V gives CDR1 SNHLY, CDR2 FYNNEI. V lost 2 bases and J lost 9; bases outside the gene matches: 7. CDR3 length: 15 amino acids. The CDR3 DNA reads as TGTGCCAGCAGTGAATCCACTAGCGGGGTCCTTGAGCAGTTCTTC. Its translation: CASSESTSGVLEQFF.

The CDR3 sequence is CASSANFEGTVRNEQYF. The CDR3, as DNA: TGTGCCAGTAGTGCAAATTTCGAGGGGACAGTGCGAAACGAGCAGTACTTC. The J gene is TRBJ2-7, the V gene TRBV19; TRBD1 matches at 7 bases. The CDR3 runs 17 residues. Germline V gene lookup returns CDR1 LNHDA and CDR2 SQIVND (reference sequence). The V and J ends lost 5 bases and 5 bases, in that order; junction bases with no gene match: 18.

This chain connects TRBV28 to TRBJ1-1; perhaps TRBD1 as D (6 bases). CDR1 is MDHEN, CDR2 SYDVKM, per germline. Deletions cut 5 bases from V and 1 base from J, with 14 bases between. The CDR3 length is 15 residues. The CDR3 DNA reads TGTGCCAGCAGTAGGGGGAGACAGGAGAACACTGAAGCTTTCTTT. It yields the protein CASSRGRQENTEAFF.

This clone was counted only a few times. This chain uses TRBV3-1 (or the pseudogene TRBV3-2) with TRBJ2-2, with TRBD1 as a possible D gene (6 bases). Germline V gene lookup returns CDR1 LGHDT and CDR2 YNNKEL (reference sequence). Trimming took off 4 bases at V and 2 bases at J, with 11 bases between the two ends. The CDR3 extends over 15 amino acids. The DNA of the CDR3 is TGTGCCAGCAGCCCGACAGGACTCAACACCGGGGAGCTGTTTTTT. Protein product: CASSPTGLNTGELFF.

The rearrangement links TRBV18 to TRBJ2-2; 10 nucleotides align to TRBD2. The V segment lost 1 base and the J segment 6 bases; nucleotides outside the gene matches: 11. Germline lookup yields CDR1 KGHSH and CDR2 LQKENI. The CDR3 runs 18 residues. This CDR3 is CASSPRQRGGPDSGELFF. CDR3 sequence (DNA): TGTGCCAGCTCACCACGTCAGCGGGGGGGGCCGGATTCCGGGGAGCTGTTTTTT.

The J gene is TRBJ1-5, the V gene TRBV6-6, with a possible D match to TRBD1 (5 bases). The length of the CDR3 is 14 residues. With 7 bases removed from V and 0 bases from J, the gap between germline ends came to 10 bases. Germline V CDR1 and CDR2: MNHNY, SVGAGI (reference sequence). In nucleotides, the CDR3 is TGTGCCAGCATCCCAGGGTTTAGCAATCAGCCCCAGCATTTT. Amino acid sequence: CASIPGFSNQPQHF.

This clone was seen once. The genes are TRBV6-6 and TRBJ1-6, with D perhaps TRBD1 (5 bases). The CDR3 extends over 15 amino acids. The ends were cut back, 5 bases at V and 9 bases at J, with 17 bases in the middle. The germline V gene encodes CDR1 MNHNY and CDR2 SVGAGI (reference sequence). The CDR3: CASSLRGQGSSPLHF. Here the CDR3 DNA reads TGTGCCAGCAGTCTCCGAGGGCAGGGTAGTTCACCCCTCCACTTT.

V gene TRBV19 combines with J gene TRBJ1-5; D may be TRBD1 (5 bases). V was shortened by 3 bases and J by 1 base, with 10 bases between the two germline ends. CDR1 and CDR2 (germline): LNHDA, SQIVND (reference sequence). CDR3 length: 15 residues. The CDR3 coding sequence is TGTGCCAGTAGTATGGGGGTTCGGAGCAATCAGCCCCAGCATTTT. Translation: CASSMGVRSNQPQHF.

This rearrangement joins TRBV7-8 to TRBJ2-1, with 9 bases lining up with TRBD2. This CDR3 is built from 16 residues. V was clipped by 5 bases and J by 4 bases; unmatched bases: 9. CDR1 and CDR2 (germline): SGHVS, FQNEAQ. The CDR3 region has the DNA TGTGCCAGCAGCGCACCTAGCGGGGCCCCTTACAATGAGCAGTTCTTC. Encoded protein: CASSAPSGAPYNEQFF.

The chain couples TRBV19 to TRBJ1-5, with a possible D match to TRBD1 (5 bases). CDR3 size: 13 residues. From germline, CDR1 is LNHDA and CDR2 SQIVND (reference sequence). Trimming left V 7 bases short and J 1 base short, with 8 bases between. The CDR3 sequence: CASTKGSNQPQHF. CDR3 sequence (DNA): TGTGCCAGTACCAAGGGGAGCAATCAGCCCCAGCATTTT.

This chain connects TRBV7-9 to TRBJ1-5, with no clear D. V was clipped by 1 base and J by 7 bases, with 11 bases between them. Germline V gene lookup returns CDR1 SEHNR and CDR2 FQNEAQ (reference sequence). This CDR3 spans 14 amino acids. CDR3 region: CASSLDGIGQPQHF. CDR3 DNA sequence: TGTGCCAGCAGCTTAGATGGGATAGGGCAGCCCCAGCATTTT.

The rearrangement links TRBV19 to TRBJ2-7; no firm D call. The germline V gene encodes CDR1 LNHDA and CDR2 SQIVND (reference sequence). The length of the CDR3 is 15 residues. Trimming took off 3 bases at V and 4 bases at J, with 16 bases between the two ends. CDR3 protein: CASSMSLGRFYEQYF. In DNA, the CDR3 is TGTGCCAGTAGTATGTCTCTCGGACGGTTTTACGAGCAGTACTTC.